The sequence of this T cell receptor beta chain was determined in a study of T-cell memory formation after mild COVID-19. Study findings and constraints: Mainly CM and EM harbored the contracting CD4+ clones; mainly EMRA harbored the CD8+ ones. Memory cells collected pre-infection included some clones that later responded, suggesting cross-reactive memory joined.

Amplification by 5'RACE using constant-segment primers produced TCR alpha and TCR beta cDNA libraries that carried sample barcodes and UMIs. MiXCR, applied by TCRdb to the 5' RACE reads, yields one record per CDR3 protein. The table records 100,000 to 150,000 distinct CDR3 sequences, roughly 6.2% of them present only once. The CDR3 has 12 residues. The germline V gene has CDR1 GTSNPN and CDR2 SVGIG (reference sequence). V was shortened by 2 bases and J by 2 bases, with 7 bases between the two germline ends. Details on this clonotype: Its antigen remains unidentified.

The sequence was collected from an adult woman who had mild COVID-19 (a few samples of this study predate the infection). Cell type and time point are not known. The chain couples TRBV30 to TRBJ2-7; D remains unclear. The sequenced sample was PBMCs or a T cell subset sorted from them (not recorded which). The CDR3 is CAWSTATYEQYF. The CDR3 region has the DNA TGTGCCTGGAGTACGGCCACCTACGAGCAGTACTTC.